This passage covers 9 T cell receptor beta chains from one sample sequenced in a study of response to subunit inactivated influenza vaccine. TCRdb reprocessed the RT-PCR reads with MiXCR, giving one entry per CDR3 protein. The repertoire consists of some 480,000 distinct CDR3 sequences, with 10% to 11% occurring once and the leading ten covering about an eighth. Sequenced material: PBMCs from blood, taken 35 to 45 days after vaccination. Every receptor here comes from a man aged 50-60 years who received an inactivated influenza vaccine.

There are a few counts of this clonotype. This chain links TRBV6-2 or TRBV6-3 with TRBJ1-2, with no clear D. This CDR3 contains 12 residues. Trimming shortened V by 8 bases and J by 2 bases, and 9 bases separated the two germline ends. Germline V gene sequence: CDR1 MNHEY, CDR2 SVGEGT. This chain's CDR3 is CASGQSNYGYTF. CDR3 sequence (DNA): TGTGCCAGCGGGCAGTCCAACTATGGCTACACCTTC.

A note on this clonotype: A read error is possible here, since a much larger clone lies one base away. The chain has TRBV6-2 or TRBV6-3 and TRBJ2-5, with D uncertain. CDR1 MNHEY and CDR2 SVGEGT come from the germline V gene. The CDR3 extends over 11 amino acids. The CDR3 protein is CASTHEDTQYF. In nucleotides, the CDR3 is TGTGCCAGCACCCATGAAGATACCCAGTACTTC.

The table lists this clonotype with many counts. This chain connects TRBV20-1 to TRBJ2-1; the D is unclear. The CDR3 extends over 13 amino acids. Germline V gives CDR1 DFQATT, CDR2 SNEGSKA (reference sequence). Between the trimmed V and J ends, which lost 3 bases and 8 bases, there was a span of 14 bases. DNA for the CDR3: TGCAGTGCTAGTCAGACGGTCCAGGATGAGCAGTTCTTC. Translating gives CSASQTVQDEQFF.

This clonotype showed up just a few times. The V call is TRBV4-3, the J call TRBJ2-7; TRBD1 is a possible D gene (5 bases). Germline loops: CDR1 LGHNA, CDR2 YSLEER. The CDR3 consists of 14 residues. Trimming took 4 bases from V and 4 from J, leaving 14 bases between them. CDR3 DNA sequence: TGCGCCAGCAGCCGGTCCCCCGACAGTTACGAGCAGTACTTC. Its translation: CASSRSPDSYEQYF.

This clonotype was seen a handful of times. The CDR3 sequence is CSARPTSGKETQYF. The DNA for the CDR3 is TGCAGTGCTAGACCCACTAGCGGGAAAGAGACCCAGTACTTC. V usage is TRBV20-1 and J usage is TRBJ2-5; 10 nucleotides line up with TRBD2. Unmatched junction bases numbered 3, after V lost 2 bases and J lost 3 bases. Looked up from germline, CDR1 is DFQATT and CDR2 is SNEGSKA (reference sequence). This CDR3 has 14 residues.

This clonotype was detected many times. The chain combines TRBV6-1 with TRBJ2-7, with D uncertain. CDR3 length: 12 residues. V was pared by 2 bases and J by 3 bases, with 5 bases between. The germline CDR1 and CDR2 sequences are MNHNS and SASEGT. CDR3 bases: TGTGCCAGCAGTGAATTTGGCTACGAGCAGTACTTC. This translates into CASSEFGYEQYF.

This clonotype showed up many times. This chain links TRBV28 with TRBJ2-1; a possible D gene is TRBD2 (6 bases). V lost 6 bases and J 5 bases, leaving 11 bases between the germline ends. The germline V gene has CDR1 MDHEN and CDR2 SYDVKM. The CDR3 loop spans 13 amino acids. The DNA of the CDR3 is TGTGCCAGCAGACGGGGGAGCGACAATGAGCAGTTCTTC. Amino acids: CASRRGSDNEQFF. The full variable domain, in which reference TRBV28 and TRBJ2-1 provide the parts outside the CDR3, is DVKVTQSSRYLVKRTGEKVFLECVQDMDHENMFWYRQDPGLGLRLIYFSYDVKMKEKGDIPEGYSVSREKKERFSLILESASTNQTSMYLCASRRGSDNEQFFGPGTRLTVL.

This clonotype has only a few counts. The chain uses TRBV7-9 and TRBJ2-1, with TRBD2 as a possible D gene (5 bases). Germline V gives CDR1 SEHNR, CDR2 FQNEAQ (reference sequence). V shed 4 bases and J shed 7 bases, with 17 bases lying between them. The CDR3 is made up of 15 amino acids. CDR3 in amino acids: CASSSLVGKGNEQFF. CDR3 DNA: TGTGCCAGCAGCTCACTAGTAGGTAAAGGGAATGAGCAGTTCTTC.

This clonotype turned up a few times. The gene calls are TRBV25-1 and TRBJ2-3; no definite D call. The V and J ends lost 3 bases and 2 bases respectively, with 12 bases between them. The CDR3 totals 15 residues. The germline CDR1 and CDR2 sequences are MGHDK and SYGVNS. The CDR3 nucleotides read TGTGCCAGCAGTGACCCAGCGAAGTACACAGATACGCAGTATTTT. This encodes CASSDPAKYTDTQYF.